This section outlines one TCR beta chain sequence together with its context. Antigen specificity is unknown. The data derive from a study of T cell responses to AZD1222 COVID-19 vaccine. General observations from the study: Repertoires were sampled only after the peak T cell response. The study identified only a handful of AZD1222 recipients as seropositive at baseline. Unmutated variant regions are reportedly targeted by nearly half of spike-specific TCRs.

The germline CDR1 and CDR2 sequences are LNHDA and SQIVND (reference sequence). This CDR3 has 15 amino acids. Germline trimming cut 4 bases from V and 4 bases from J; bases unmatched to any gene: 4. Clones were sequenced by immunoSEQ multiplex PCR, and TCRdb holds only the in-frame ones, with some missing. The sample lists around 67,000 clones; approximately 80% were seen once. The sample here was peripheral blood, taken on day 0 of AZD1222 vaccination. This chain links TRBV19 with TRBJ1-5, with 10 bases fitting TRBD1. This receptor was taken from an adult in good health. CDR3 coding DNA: TGTGCCAGTAGTAGTTGGGGACAGGGGAATCAGCCCCAGCATTTT. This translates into CASSSWGQGNQPQHF.